The entry that follows covers one T cell receptor (beta chain) sequence. The entry originates in a study of blood T cells in healthy people across ages. Germline CDR1 reads MNHEY; CDR2 reads SMNVEV (reference sequence). Trimming took off 2 bases at V and 1 base at J, with 8 bases between the two ends. The CDR3 totals 14 residues. A second PCR of 7 to 11 cycles used a sample-barcoded 5' primer and a J-beta primer mix. TCRdb redid the calling of the 5' RACE reads with MiXCR, one entry per CDR3 protein. The sample carries about 1 million distinct CDR3 sequences, 35% to 55% recorded once. The chain uses TRBV27 and TRBJ1-1; D gene ambiguous. Sequencing input: blood. The sequence derives from a woman aged 60 to 75 in good health. CDR3: CASSLLRSNTEAFF. CDR3 coding DNA: TGTGCCAGCAGTTTACTCAGATCGAACACTGAAGCTTTCTTT.